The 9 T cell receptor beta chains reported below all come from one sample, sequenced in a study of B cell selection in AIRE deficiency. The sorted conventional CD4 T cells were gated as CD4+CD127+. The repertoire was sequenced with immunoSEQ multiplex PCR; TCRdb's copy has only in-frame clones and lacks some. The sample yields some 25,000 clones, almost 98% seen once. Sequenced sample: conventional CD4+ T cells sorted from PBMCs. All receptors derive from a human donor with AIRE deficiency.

The CDR3 loop is CASSHGLRANTEAFF. The CDR3 region has the DNA TGTGCCAGCAGCCACGGGTTGAGGGCGAACACTGAAGCTTTCTTT. The chain uses TRBV5-6 and TRBJ1-1; no clear D gene. The CDR3 contains 15 residues. Germline values: CDR1 SGHDT, CDR2 YYEEEE. V lost 4 bases to trimming and J lost 1 base, with 14 bases between them. The complete variable domain, with remaining parts taken from reference TRBV5-6 and TRBJ1-1, reads DAGVTQSPTHLIKTRGQQVTLRCSPKSGHDTVSWYQQALGQGPQFIFQYYEEEERQRGNFPDRFSGHQFPNYSSELNVNALLLGDSALYLCASSHGLRANTEAFFGQGTRLTVV.

The CDR3 region has the DNA TGTGCCAGTTCCCAGTGGGCCCAAGAGACCCAGTACTTC. It is translated as CASSQWAQETQYF. This chain connects TRBV19 to TRBJ2-5, with D unclear. The CDR3 sequence is 13 residues long. Trimming pared 8 bases from V and 1 base from J, leaving 11 bases between. CDR1 is LNHDA, CDR2 SQIVND, per germline (reference sequence).

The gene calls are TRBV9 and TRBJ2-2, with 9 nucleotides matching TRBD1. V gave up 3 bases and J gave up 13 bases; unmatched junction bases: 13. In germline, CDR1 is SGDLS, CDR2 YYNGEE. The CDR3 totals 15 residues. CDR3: CASSAPRGADRGLFF. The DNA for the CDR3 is TGTGCCAGCAGCGCGCCCCGGGGGGCGGACAGGGGGCTGTTTTTT.

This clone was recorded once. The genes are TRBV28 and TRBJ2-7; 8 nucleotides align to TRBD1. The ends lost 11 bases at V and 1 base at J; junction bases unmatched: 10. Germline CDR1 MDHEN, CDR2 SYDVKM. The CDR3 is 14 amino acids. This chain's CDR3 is CAAAIGQGSYEQYF. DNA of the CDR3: TGTGCCGCGGCGATAGGACAGGGTTCCTACGAGCAGTACTTC.

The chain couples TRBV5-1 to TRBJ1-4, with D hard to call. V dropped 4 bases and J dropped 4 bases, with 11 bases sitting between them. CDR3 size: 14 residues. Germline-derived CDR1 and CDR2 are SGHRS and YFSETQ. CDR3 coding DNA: TGCGCCAGCAGCCCAGGAACTTTTAATGAAAAACTGTTTTTT. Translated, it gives CASSPGTFNEKLFF. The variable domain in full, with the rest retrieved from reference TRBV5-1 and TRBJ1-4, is KAGVTQTPRYLIKTRGQQVTLSCSPISGHRSVSWYQQTPGQGLQFLFEYFSETQRNKGNFPGRFSGRQFSNSRSEMNVSTLELGDSALYLCASSPGTFNEKLFFGSGTQLSVL.

Here the CDR3 reads CASSIDRGATQYF. DNA of the CDR3: TGTGCCAGTAGTATAGATCGGGGGGCTACCCAGTACTTC. The chain couples TRBV19 to TRBJ2-5; D possibly corresponds to TRBD2 (7 bases). CDR1 is LNHDA, CDR2 SQIVND, per germline (reference sequence). This CDR3 contains 13 residues. Trimming removed 0 bases from V and 8 bases from J, with 10 bases in between.

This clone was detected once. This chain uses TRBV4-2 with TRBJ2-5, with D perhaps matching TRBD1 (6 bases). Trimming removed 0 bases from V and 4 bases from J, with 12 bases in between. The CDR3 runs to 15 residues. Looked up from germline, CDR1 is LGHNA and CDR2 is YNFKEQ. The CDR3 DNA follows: TGTGCCAGCAGCCAAGAGGAAAAAGGGGGAGAGACCCAGTACTTC. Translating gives CASSQEEKGGETQYF.

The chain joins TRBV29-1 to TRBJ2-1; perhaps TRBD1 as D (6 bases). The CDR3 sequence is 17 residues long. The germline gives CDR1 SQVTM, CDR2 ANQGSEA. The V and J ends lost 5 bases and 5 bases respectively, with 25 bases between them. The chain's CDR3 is CSVSGSLADRRNNEQFF. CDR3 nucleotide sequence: TGCAGCGTTTCAGGGTCGCTAGCAGACAGGAGAAACAATGAGCAGTTCTTC.

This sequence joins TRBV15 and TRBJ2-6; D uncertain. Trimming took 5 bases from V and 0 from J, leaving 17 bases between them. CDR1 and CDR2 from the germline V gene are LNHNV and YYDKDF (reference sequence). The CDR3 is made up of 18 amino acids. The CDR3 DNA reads TGTGCCACCAGCCCGATGGGCAGGATAATCTCTGGGGCCAACGTCCTGACTTTC. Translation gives CATSPMGRIISGANVLTF.